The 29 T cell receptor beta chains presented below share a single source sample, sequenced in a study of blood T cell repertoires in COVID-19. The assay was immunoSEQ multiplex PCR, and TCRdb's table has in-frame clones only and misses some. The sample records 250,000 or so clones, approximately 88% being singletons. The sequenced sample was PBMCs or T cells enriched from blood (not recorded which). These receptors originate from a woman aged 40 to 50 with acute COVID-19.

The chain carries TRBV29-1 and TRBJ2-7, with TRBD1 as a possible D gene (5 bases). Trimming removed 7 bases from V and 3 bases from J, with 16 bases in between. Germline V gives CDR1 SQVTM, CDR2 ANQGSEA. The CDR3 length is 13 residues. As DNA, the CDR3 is TGCAGCGCTGTGGGTGGAACAGGCTACGAGCAGTACTTC. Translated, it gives CSAVGGTGYEQYF.

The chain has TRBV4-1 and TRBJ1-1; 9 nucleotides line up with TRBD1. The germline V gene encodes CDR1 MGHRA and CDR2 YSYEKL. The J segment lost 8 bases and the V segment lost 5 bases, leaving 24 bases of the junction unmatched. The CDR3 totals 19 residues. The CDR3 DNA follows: TGCGCCAGCAGCTTCAGGTCGGATAAAATTGGGGACAGGGCCTTCGAAGCTTTCTTT. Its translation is CASSFRSDKIGDRAFEAFF.

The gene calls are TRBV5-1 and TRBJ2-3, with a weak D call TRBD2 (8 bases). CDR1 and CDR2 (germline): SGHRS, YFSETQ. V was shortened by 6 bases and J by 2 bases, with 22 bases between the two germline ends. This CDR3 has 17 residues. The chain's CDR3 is CASKRGLTGRVTDTQYF. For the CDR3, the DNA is TGCGCCAGCAAGCGGGGGCTGACAGGGAGGGTCACAGATACGCAGTATTTT.

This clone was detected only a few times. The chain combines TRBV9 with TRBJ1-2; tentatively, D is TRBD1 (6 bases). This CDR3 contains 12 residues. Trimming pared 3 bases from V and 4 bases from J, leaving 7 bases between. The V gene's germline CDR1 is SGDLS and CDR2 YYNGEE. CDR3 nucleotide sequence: TGTGCCAGCAGCGAGGACAGCTATGGCTACACCTTC. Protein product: CASSEDSYGYTF.

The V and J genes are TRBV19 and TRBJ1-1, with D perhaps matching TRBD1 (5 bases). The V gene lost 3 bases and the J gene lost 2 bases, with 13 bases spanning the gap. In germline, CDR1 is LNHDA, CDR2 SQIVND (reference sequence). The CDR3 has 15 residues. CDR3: CASSILPWGNTEAFF. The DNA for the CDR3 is TGTGCCAGTAGTATCCTCCCGTGGGGCAACACTGAAGCTTTCTTT.

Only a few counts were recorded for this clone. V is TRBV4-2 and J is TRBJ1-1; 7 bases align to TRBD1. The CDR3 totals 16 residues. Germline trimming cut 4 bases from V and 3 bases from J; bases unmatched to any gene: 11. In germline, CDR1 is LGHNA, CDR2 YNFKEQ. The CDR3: CASSPSPGGGDTEAFF. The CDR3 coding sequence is TGTGCCAGCAGCCCCTCCCCAGGGGGTGGGGACACTGAAGCTTTCTTT.

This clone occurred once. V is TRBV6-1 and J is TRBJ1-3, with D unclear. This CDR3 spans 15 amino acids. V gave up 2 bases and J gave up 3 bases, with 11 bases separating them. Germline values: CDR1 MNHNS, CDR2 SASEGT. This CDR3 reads CASSEFGSGGNTIYF. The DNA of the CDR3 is TGTGCCAGCAGTGAATTCGGGTCCGGTGGAAACACCATATATTTT.

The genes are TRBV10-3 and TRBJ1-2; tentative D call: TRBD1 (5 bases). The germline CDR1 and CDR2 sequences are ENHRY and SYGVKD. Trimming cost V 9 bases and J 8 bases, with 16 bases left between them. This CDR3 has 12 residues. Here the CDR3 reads CAMESGGSGYTF. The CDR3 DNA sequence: TGTGCCATGGAGTCGGGGGGTTCCGGCTACACCTTC.

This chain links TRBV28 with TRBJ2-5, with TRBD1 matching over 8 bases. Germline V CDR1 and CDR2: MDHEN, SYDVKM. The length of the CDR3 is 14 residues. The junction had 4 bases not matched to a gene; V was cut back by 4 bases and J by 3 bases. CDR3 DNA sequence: TGTGCCAGCAGTTCCGCAGGGGGCGAAGAGACCCAGTACTTC. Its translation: CASSSAGGEETQYF.

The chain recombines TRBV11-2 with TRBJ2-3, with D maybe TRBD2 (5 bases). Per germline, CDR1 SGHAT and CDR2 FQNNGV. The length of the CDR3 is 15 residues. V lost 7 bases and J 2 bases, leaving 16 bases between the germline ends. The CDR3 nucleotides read TGTGCCAGCACCCCTATGGCAGCGGTCACAGATACGCAGTATTTT. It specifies CASTPMAAVTDTQYF.

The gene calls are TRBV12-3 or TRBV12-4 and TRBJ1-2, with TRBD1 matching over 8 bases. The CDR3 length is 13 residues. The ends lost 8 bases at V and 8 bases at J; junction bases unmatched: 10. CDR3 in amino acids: CASRGQGGGGYTF. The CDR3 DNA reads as TGTGCCAGCCGAGGACAGGGAGGGGGAGGCTACACCTTC.

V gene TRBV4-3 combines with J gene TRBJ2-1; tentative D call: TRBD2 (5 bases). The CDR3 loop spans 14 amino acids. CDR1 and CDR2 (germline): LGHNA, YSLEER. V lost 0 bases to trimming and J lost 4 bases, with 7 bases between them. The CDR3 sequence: CASSQEGRYNEQFF. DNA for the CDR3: TGCGCCAGCAGCCAAGAGGGGAGATACAATGAGCAGTTCTTC.

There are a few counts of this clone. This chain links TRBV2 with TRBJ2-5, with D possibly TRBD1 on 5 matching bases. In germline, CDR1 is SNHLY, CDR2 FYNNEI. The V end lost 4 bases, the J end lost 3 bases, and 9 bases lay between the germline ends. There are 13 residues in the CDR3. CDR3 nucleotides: TGTGCCAGCAGTGCAGGGATTAAAGAGACCCAGTACTTC. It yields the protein CASSAGIKETQYF.

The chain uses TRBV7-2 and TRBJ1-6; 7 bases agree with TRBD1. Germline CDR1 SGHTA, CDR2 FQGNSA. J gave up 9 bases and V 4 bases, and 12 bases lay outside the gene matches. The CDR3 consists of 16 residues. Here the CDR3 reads CASSSLKGAQGSPLHF. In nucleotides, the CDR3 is TGTGCCAGCAGCTCCCTAAAGGGGGCGCAGGGTTCACCCCTCCACTTT.

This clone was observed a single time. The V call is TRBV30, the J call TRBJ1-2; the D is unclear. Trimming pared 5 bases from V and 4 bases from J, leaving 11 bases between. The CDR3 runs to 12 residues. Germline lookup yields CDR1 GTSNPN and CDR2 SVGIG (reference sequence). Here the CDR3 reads CAWENPGYGYTF. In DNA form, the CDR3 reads TGTGCCTGGGAGAACCCCGGCTATGGCTACACCTTC.

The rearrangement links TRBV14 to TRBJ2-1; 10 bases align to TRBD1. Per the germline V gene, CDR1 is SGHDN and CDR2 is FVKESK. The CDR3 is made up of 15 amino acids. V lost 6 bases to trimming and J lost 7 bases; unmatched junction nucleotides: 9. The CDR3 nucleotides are TGTGCCAGCAGACTGACAGGGGGCGTTCAGAATGAGCAGTTCTTC. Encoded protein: CASRLTGGVQNEQFF.

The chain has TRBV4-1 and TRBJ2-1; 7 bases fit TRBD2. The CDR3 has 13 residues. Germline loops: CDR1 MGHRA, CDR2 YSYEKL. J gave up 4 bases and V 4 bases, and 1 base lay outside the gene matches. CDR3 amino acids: CASSRTSYNEQFF. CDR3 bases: TGCGCCAGCAGCCGGACTAGTTACAATGAGCAGTTCTTC.

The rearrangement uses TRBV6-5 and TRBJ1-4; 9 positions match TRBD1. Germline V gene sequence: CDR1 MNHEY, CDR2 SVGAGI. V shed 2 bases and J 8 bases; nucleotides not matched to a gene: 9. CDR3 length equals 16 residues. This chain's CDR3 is CASSYQTGGLGEKLFF. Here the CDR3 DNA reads TGTGCCAGCAGTTACCAGACAGGGGGATTAGGCGAAAAACTGTTTTTT.

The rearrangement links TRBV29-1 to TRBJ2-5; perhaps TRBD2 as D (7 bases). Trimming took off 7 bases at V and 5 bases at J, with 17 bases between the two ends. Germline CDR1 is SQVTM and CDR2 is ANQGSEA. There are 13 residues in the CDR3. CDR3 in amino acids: CSARGGAGETQYF. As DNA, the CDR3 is TGCAGCGCCCGAGGGGGGGCTGGGGAGACCCAGTACTTC.

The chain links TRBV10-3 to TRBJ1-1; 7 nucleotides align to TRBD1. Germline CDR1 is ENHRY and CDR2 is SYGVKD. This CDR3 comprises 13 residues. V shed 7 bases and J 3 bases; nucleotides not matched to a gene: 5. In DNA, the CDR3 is TGTGCCATCACCAGAGACAGGGACACTGAAGCTTTCTTT. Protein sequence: CAITRDRDTEAFF.

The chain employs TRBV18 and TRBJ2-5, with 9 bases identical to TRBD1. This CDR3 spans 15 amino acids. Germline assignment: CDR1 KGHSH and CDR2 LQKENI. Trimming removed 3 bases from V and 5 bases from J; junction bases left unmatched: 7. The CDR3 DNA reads TGTGCCAGCTCACCCCAACAGGGGGCCCTGGAGACCCAGTACTTC. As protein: CASSPQQGALETQYF.

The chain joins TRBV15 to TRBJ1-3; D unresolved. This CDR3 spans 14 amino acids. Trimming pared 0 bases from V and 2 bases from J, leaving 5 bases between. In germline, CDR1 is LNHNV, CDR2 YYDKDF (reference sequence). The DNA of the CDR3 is TGTGCCACCAGCAGAGACGGTACTGGAAACACCATATATTTT. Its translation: CATSRDGTGNTIYF.

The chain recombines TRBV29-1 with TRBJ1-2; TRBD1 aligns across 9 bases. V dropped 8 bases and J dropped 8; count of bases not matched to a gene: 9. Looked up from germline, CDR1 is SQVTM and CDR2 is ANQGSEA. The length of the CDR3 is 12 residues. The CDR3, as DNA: TGCAGCTTCGGGACAGGGAGAGACGGCTACACCTTC. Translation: CSFGTGRDGYTF.

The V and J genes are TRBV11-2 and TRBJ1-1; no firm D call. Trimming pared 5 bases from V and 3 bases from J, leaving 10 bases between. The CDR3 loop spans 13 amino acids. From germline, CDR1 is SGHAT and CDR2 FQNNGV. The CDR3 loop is CASSSTGDTEAFF. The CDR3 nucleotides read TGTGCCAGCAGCAGCACCGGAGACACTGAAGCTTTCTTT.

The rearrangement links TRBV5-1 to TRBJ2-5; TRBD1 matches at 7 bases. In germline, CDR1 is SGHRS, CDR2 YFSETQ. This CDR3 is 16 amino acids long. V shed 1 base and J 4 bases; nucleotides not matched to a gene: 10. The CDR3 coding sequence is TGCGCCAGCAGCTTGTTCGGTACAGGGGCTCTAGAGACCCAGTACTTC. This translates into CASSLFGTGALETQYF.

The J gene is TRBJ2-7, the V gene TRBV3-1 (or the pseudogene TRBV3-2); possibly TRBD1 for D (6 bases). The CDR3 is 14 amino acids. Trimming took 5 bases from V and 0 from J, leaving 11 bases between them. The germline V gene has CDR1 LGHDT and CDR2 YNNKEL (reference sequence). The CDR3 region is CASSATGSSYEQYF. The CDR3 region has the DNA TGTGCCAGCAGCGCGACAGGTAGCTCCTACGAGCAGTACTTC.

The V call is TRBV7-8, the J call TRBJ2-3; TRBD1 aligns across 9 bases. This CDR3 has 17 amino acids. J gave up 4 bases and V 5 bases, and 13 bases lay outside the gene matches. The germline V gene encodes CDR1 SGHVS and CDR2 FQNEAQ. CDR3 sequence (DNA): TGTGCCAGCAGCCTAAACACGGGACAGGGTTTCGCAGATACGCAGTATTTT. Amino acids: CASSLNTGQGFADTQYF. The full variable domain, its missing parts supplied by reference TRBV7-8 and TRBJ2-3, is GAGVSQSPRYKVAKRGQDVALRCDPISGHVSLFWYQQALGQGPEFLTYFQNEAQLDKSGLPSDRFFAERPEGSVSTLKIQRTQQEDSAVYLCASSLNTGQGFADTQYFGPGTRLTVL.

The CDR3 bases are TGCGCCAGCAGCTTGGTAACACAACAAGAGACCCAGTACTTC. Translation gives CASSLVTQQETQYF. V gene TRBV5-1 combines with J gene TRBJ2-5; D remains unclear. With 0 bases removed from V and 2 bases from J, the gap between germline ends came to 8 bases. CDR3 length equals 14 residues. Germline lookup yields CDR1 SGHRS and CDR2 YFSETQ.

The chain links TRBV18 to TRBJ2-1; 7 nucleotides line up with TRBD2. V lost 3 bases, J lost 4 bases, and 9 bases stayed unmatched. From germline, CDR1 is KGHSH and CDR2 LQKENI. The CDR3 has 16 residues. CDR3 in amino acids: CASSPPSGKAYNEQFF. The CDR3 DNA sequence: TGTGCCAGCTCACCTCCCAGCGGGAAAGCGTACAATGAGCAGTTCTTC. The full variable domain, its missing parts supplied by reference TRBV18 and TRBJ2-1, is NAGVMQNPRHLVRRRGQEARLRCSPMKGHSHVYWYRQLPEEGLKFMVYLQKENIIDESGMPKERFSAEFPKEGPSILRIQQVVRGDSAAYFCASSPPSGKAYNEQFFGPGTRLTVL.